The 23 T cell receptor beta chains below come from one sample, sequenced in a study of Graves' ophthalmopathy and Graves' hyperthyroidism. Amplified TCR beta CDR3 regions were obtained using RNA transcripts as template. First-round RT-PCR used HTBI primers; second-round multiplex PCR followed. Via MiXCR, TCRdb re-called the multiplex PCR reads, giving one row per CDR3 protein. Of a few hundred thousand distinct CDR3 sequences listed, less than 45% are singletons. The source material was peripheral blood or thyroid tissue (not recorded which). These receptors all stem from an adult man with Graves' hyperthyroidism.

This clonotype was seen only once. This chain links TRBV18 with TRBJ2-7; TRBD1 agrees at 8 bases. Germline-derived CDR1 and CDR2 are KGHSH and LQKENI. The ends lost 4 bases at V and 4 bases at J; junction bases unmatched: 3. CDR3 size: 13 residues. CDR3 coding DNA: TGTGCCAGCTCACTACAGGGGGAGTACGAGCAGTACTTC. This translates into CASSLQGEYEQYF.

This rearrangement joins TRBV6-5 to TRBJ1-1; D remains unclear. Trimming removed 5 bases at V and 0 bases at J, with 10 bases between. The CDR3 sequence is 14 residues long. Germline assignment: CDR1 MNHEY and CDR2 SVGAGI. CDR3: CASSEVVLNTEAFF. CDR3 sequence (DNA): TGTGCCAGCAGTGAAGTCGTGTTGAACACTGAAGCTTTCTTT.

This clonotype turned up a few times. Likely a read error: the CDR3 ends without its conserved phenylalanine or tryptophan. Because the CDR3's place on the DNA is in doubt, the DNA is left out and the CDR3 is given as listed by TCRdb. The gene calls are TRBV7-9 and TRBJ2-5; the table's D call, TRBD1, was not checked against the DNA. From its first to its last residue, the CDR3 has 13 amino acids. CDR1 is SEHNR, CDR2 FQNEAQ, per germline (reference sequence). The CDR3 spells CASSLKPSDSEYY.

In nucleotides, the CDR3 is TGTGCCAGCAGCCCGGGGGGGTCCCAAGAGACCCAGCATTTT. This sequence encodes CASSPGGSQETQHF. The chain couples TRBV7-9 to TRBJ1-5, with a tentative D call TRBD1 (5 bases). Germline values: CDR1 SEHNR, CDR2 FQNEAQ (reference sequence). V dropped 5 bases and J dropped 11 bases, with 19 bases sitting between them. This CDR3 region has 14 residues.

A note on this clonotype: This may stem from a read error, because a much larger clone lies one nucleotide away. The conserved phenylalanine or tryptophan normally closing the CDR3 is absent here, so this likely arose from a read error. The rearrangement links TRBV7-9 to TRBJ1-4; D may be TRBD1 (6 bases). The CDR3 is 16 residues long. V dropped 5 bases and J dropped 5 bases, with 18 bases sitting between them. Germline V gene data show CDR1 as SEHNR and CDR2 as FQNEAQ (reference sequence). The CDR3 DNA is TGTGCCAGCAGCGCAACAATCCAGGGGCTCAATGAAAAACTGTTTCTT. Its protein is CASSATIQGLNEKLFL.

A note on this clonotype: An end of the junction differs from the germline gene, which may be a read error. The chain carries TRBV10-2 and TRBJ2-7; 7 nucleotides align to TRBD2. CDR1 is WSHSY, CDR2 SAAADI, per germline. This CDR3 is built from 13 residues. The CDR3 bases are TGTGCCAGCAGTATACGGGGGGCCTACGAGCAGTACTTC. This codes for CASSIRGAYEQYF.

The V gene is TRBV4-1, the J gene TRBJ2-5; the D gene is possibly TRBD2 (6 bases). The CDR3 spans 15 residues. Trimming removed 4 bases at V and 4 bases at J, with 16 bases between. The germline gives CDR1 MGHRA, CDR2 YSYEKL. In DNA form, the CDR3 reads TGCGCCAGCAGCCCCCCCTCGGGGGTTGGAGAGACCCAGTACTTC. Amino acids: CASSPPSGVGETQYF.

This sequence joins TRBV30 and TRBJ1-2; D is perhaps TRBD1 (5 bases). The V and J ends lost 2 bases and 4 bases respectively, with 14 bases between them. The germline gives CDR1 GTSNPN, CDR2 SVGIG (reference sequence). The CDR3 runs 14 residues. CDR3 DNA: TGTGCCTGGAGTCCCCAGGGAAAATTCTATGGCTACACCTTC. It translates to CAWSPQGKFYGYTF.

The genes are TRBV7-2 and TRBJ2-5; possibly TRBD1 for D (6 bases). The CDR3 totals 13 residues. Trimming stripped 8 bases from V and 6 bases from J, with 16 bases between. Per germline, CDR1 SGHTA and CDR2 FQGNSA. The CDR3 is CASSLTGIQTQYF. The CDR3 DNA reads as TGTGCCAGCTCTCTTACAGGGATACAGACCCAGTACTTC.

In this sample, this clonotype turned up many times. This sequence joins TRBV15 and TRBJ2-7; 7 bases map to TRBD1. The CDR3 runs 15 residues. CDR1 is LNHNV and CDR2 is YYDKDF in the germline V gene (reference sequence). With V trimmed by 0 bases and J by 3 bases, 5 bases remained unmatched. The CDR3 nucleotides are TGTGCCACCAGCAGAGAGCGACAGGGTGTCTACGAGCAGTACTTC. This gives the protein CATSRERQGVYEQYF.

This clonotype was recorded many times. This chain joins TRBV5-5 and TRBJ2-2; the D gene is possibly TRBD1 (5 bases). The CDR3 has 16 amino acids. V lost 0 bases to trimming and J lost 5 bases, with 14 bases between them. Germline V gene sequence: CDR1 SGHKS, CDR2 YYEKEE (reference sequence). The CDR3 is CASSLEVPTVTGELFF. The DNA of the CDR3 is TGTGCCAGCAGCTTGGAAGTCCCGACAGTTACCGGGGAGCTGTTTTTT.

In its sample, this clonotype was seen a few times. CDR3 coding DNA: TGTGCCAGCAGCCCCTGGGAGGGGTCGCGGGAGCAGTACTTC. This encodes CASSPWEGSREQYF. V and J are TRBV5-8 and TRBJ2-7, with 7 bases aligning to TRBD2. This CDR3 is 14 amino acids long. V gave up 4 bases and J gave up 7 bases; unmatched junction bases: 11. Germline-derived CDR1 and CDR2 are SGHTS and YDEGEE.

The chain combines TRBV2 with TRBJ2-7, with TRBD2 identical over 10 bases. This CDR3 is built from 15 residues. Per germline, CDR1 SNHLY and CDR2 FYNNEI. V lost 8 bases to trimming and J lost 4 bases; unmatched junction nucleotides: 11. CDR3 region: CASSPAASGGYEQYF. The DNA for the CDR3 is TGTGCCAGCTCCCCCGCGGCTAGCGGGGGTTACGAGCAGTACTTC.

The CDR3 loop reads CSVTGLGTYNEQYF. The DNA for the CDR3 is TGCAGCGTTACCGGACTGGGCACCTACAATGAGCAGTACTTC. The rearrangement uses TRBV29-1 and TRBJ2-7; tentatively, D is TRBD2 (5 bases). The CDR3 has 14 amino acids. CDR1 is SQVTM and CDR2 is ANQGSEA in the germline V gene. Deletions cut 5 bases from V and 7 bases from J, with 21 bases between.

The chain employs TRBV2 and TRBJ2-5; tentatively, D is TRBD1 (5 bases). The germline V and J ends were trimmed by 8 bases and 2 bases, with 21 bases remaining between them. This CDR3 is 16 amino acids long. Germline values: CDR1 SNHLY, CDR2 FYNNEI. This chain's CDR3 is CASSKTELGKQETQYF. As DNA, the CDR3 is TGTGCCAGCTCTAAGACAGAGTTAGGCAAGCAAGAGACCCAGTACTTC. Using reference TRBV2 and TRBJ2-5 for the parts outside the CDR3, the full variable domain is EPEVTQTPSHQVTQMGQEVILRCVPISNHLYFYWYRQILGQKVEFLVSFYNNEISEKSEIFDDQFSVERPDGSNFTLKIRSTKLEDSAMYFCASSKTELGKQETQYFGPGTRLLVL.

Here the CDR3 DNA reads TGTGCCAGCAGTGAGTATGCTCCAGGACAGGGCTGGGGAGAGACCCAGTACTTC. Translated: CASSEYAPGQGWGETQYF. The V gene is TRBV6-1, the J gene TRBJ2-5; TRBD1 matches 8 bases. CDR3 length equals 18 residues. After removal of 3 bases from V and 4 bases from J, the junction contained 16 bases not matched to a gene. The germline gives CDR1 MNHNS, CDR2 SASEGT.

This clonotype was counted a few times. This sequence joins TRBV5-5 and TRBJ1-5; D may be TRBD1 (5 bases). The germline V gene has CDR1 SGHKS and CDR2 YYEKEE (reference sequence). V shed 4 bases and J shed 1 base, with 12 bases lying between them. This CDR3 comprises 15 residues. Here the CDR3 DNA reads TGTGCCAGCAGCCCCGGGGCGGGCAGCAATCAGCCCCAGCATTTT. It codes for CASSPGAGSNQPQHF.

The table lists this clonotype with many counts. The CDR3 here is CASSPTRVYEQYF. CDR3 coding DNA: TGTGCCAGCAGTCCAACCAGGGTCTACGAGCAGTACTTC. This chain uses TRBV25-1 with TRBJ2-7; tentative D call: TRBD1 (5 bases). V gave up 5 bases and J gave up 3 bases, with 11 bases separating them. There are 13 residues in the CDR3. Germline V gene sequence: CDR1 MGHDK, CDR2 SYGVNS.

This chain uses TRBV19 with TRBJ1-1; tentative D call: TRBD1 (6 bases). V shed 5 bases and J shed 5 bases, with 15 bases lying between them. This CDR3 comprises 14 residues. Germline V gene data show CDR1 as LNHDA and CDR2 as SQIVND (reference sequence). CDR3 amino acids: CASSVTGPETEAFF. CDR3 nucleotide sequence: TGTGCCAGTAGTGTCACAGGGCCGGAAACTGAAGCTTTCTTT.

The CDR3 loop is CAWSHRGGEGTEAFF. In DNA, the CDR3 is TGTGCCTGGAGCCACCGTGGGGGCGAGGGGACTGAAGCTTTCTTT. The genes are TRBV30 and TRBJ1-1; a weak D match, TRBD1 (6 bases). Trimming cost V 3 bases and J 5 bases, with 19 bases left between them. CDR1 and CDR2 (germline): GTSNPN, SVGIG (reference sequence). CDR3 length: 15 residues.

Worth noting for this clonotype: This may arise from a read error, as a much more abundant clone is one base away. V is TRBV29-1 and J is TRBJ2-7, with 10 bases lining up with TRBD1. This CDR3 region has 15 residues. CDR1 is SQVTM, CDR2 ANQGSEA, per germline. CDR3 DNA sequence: TGCGCCAGCAGGCTCTCCGGGACAGGGGTCCACGAGCAGTACTTC. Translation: CASRLSGTGVHEQYF.

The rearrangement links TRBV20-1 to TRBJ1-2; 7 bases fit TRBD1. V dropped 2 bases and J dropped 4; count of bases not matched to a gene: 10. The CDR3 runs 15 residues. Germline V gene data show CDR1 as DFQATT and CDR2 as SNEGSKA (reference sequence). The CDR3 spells CSARNLRGSGYGYTF. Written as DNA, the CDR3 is TGCAGTGCTAGAAACCTCAGGGGGAGCGGCTATGGCTACACCTTC.

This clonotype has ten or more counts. The CDR3 protein is CASSLIQGVETQYF. CDR3 in DNA: TGCGCCAGCAGCTTGATACAGGGTGTAGAGACCCAGTACTTC. The chain uses TRBV5-1 and TRBJ2-5; D is perhaps TRBD1 (6 bases). From germline, CDR1 is SGHRS and CDR2 YFSETQ. The CDR3 is made up of 14 amino acids. V gave up 1 base and J gave up 4 bases, with 11 bases separating them.